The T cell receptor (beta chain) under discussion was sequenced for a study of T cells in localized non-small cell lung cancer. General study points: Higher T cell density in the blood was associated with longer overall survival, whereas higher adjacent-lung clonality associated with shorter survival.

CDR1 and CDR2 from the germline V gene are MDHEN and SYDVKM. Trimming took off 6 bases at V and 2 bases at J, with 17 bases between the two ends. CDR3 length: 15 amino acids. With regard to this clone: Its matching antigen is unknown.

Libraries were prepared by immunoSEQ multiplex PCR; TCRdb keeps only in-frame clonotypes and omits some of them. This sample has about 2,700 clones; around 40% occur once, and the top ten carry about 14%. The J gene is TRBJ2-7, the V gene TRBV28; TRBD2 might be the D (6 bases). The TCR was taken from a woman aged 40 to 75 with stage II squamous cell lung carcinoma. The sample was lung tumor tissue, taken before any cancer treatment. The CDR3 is CASSPGLARTYEQYF. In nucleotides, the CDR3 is TGTGCCAGCAGCCCAGGGCTAGCGCGCACCTACGAGCAGTACTTC.